This T cell receptor (beta chain) was sequenced for a study of CD8 T cells in ankylosing spondylitis. The germline V gene encodes CDR1 SGHRS and CDR2 YFSETQ. V dropped 0 bases and J dropped 11 bases, with 13 bases sitting between them. The CDR3 extends over 13 amino acids. Generation of TCR beta libraries employed quantitative 5'-RACE incorporating molecular barcodes. One entry per CDR3 protein, called by TCRdb with MiXCR from the 5' RACE reads. The table records fewer than 400,000 distinct CDR3 sequences, 14% to 15% of them present only once. This clonotype was counted ten times or more. No antigen is known for it. Study-wide points: Past research had described some motif variants in reactive arthritis synovial fluid and blood. Within matched ankylosing spondylitis synovial fluid, disease-linked clones were reportedly significantly enriched. Ankylosing spondylitis blood appeared to carry a characteristic TCR beta motif of roughly eight highly homologous variants.

This rearrangement joins TRBV5-1 to TRBJ2-3; D gene unclear. The sample consisted of blood, either unsorted or a sorted T cell fraction (not recorded which). The TCR sequence derives from a male donor with ankylosing spondylitis or in good health (not recorded which). The CDR3 region has the DNA TGCGCCAGCAGCTTGGACGCCGGCCTTGGGCAGTATTTT. Protein product: CASSLDAGLGQYF.